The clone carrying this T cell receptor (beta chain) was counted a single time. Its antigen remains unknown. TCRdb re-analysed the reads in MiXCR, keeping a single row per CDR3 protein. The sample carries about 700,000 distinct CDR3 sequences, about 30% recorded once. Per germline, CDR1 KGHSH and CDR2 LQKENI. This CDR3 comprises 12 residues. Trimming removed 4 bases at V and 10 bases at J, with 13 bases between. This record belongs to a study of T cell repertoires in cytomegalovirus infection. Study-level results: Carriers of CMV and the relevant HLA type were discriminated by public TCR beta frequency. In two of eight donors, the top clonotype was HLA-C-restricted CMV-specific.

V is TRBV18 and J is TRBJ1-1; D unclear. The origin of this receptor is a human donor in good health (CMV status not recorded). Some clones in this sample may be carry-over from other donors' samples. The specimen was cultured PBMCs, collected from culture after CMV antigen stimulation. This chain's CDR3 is CASSQGSEVAFF. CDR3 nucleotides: TGTGCCAGCTCACAAGGGTCCGAGGTAGCTTTCTTT.